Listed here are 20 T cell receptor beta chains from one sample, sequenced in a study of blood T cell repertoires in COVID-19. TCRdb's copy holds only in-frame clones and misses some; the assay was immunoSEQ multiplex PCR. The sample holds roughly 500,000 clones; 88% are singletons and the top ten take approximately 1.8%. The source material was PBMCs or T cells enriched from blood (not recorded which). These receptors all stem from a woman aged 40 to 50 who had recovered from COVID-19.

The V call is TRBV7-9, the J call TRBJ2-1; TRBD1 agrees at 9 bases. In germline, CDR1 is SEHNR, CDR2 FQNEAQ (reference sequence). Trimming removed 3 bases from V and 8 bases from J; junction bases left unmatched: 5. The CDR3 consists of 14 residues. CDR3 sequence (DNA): TGTGCCAGCAGCTTGGGACAGGGTTTTGATGAGCAGTTCTTC. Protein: CASSLGQGFDEQFF.

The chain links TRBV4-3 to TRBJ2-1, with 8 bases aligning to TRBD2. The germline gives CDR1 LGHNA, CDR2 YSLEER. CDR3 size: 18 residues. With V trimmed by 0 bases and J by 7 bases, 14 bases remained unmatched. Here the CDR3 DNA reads TGCGCCAGCAGCCAAGAGGTTTTTGTGTACGGGAGGGCTAATGAGCAGTTCTTC. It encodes CASSQEVFVYGRANEQFF.

The CDR3 DNA reads TGTGCCAGCAGTCTTTGGACTAGCGGGGGATATGGGCAGTTCTTC. This sequence encodes CASSLWTSGGYGQFF. The V call is TRBV25-1, the J call TRBJ2-1, with 13 bases identical to TRBD2. CDR1 is MGHDK, CDR2 SYGVNS, per germline. Trimming cost V 5 bases and J 12 bases; bases outside gene matches: 10. The CDR3 length is 15 residues.

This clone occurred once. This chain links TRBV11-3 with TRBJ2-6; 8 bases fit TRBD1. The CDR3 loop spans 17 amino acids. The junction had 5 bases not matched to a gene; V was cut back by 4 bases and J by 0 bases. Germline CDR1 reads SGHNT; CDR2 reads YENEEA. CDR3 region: CASSSGTGSSGANVLTF. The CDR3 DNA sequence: TGTGCCAGCAGCTCTGGGACAGGCAGCTCTGGGGCCAACGTCCTGACTTTC.

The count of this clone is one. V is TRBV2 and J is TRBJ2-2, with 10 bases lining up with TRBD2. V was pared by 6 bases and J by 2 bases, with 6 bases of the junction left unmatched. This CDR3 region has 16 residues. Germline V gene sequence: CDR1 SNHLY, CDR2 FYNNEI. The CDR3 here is CASRLGLAVNTGELFF. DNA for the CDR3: TGTGCCAGCAGGCTCGGACTAGCGGTAAACACCGGGGAGCTGTTTTTT.

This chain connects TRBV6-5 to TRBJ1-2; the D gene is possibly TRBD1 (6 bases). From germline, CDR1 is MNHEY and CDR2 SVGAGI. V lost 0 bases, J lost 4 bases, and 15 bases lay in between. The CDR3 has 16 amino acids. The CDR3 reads CASSYSGQEGGYGYTF. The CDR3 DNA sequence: TGTGCCAGCAGTTACTCGGGGCAGGAAGGGGGCTATGGCTACACCTTC.

As DNA, the CDR3 is TGTGCCAGCACCAGGGACAGGGGGCCTGGGGAGACCCAGTACTTC. Residues: CASTRDRGPGETQYF. The chain links TRBV11-3 to TRBJ2-5; TRBD1 matches at 12 bases. In germline, CDR1 is SGHNT, CDR2 YENEEA. This CDR3 spans 15 amino acids. V was clipped by 7 bases and J by 5 bases; unmatched bases: 8. The full variable domain, in which reference TRBV11-3 and TRBJ2-5 provide the parts outside the CDR3, is EAGVVQSPRYKIIEKKQPVAFWCNPISGHNTLYWYLQNLGQGPELLIRYENEEAVDDSQLPKDRFSAERLKGVDSTLKIQPAELGDSAVYLCASTRDRGPGETQYFGPGTRLLVL.

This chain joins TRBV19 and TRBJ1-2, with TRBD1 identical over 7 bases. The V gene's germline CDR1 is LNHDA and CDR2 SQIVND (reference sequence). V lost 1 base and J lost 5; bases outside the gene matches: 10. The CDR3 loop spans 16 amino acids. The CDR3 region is CASSIVLGGGPYGYTF. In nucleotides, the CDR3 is TGTGCCAGTAGTATAGTTTTAGGGGGCGGCCCATATGGCTACACCTTC.

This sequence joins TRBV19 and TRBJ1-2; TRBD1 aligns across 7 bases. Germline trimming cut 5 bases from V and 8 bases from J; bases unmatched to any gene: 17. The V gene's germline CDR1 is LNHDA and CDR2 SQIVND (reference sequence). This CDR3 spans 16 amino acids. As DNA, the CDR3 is TGTGCCAGTAGTTCCGAAGGGGGCGCGTGGGTTTACGGCTACACCTTC. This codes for CASSSEGGAWVYGYTF. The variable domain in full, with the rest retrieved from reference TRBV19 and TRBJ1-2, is DGGITQSPKYLFRKEGQNVTLSCEQNLNHDAMYWYRQDPGQGLRLIYYSQIVNDFQKGDIAEGYSVSREKKESFPLTVTSAQKNPTAFYLCASSSEGGAWVYGYTFGSGTRLTVV.

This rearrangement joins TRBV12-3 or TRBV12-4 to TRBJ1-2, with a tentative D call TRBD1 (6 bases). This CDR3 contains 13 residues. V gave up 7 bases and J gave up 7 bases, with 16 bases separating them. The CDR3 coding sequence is TGTGCCAGCACCCAAGACAGGACCCTTGGCTACACCTTC. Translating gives CASTQDRTLGYTF.

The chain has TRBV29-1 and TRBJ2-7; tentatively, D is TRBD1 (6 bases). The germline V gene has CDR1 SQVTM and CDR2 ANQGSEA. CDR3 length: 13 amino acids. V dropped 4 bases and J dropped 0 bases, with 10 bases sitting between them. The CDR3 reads CSVAQGNSYEQYF. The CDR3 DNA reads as TGCAGCGTTGCCCAGGGGAACTCCTACGAGCAGTACTTC.

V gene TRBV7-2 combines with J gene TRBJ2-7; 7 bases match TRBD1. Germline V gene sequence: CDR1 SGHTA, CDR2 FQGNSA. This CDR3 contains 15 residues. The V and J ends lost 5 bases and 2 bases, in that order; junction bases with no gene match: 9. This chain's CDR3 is CASSPWTGPTYEQYF. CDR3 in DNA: TGTGCCAGCAGCCCCTGGACAGGACCAACCTACGAGCAGTACTTC.

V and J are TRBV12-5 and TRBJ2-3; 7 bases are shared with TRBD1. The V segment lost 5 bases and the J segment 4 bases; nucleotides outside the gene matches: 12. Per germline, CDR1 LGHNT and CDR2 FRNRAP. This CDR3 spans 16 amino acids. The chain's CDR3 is CASGVLRQGLADTQYF. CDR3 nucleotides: TGTGCTAGTGGTGTGCTTAGACAGGGCTTGGCAGATACGCAGTATTTT.

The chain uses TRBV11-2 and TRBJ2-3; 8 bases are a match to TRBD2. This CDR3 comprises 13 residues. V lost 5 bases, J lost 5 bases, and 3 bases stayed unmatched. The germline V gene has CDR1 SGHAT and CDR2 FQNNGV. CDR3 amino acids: CASSPRGGDTQYF. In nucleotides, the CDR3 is TGTGCCAGCAGCCCACGGGGGGGAGATACGCAGTATTTT.

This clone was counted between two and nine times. The CDR3, as DNA: TGTGCCATCAGTGAGTCTTGGACAGATCAAGAGACCCAGTACTTC. Its protein is CAISESWTDQETQYF. The chain links TRBV10-3 to TRBJ2-5; D is possibly TRBD1 (6 bases). Germline V gene sequence: CDR1 ENHRY, CDR2 SYGVKD. CDR3 length: 15 residues. V was trimmed by 0 bases and J by 2 bases, leaving 10 bases between them.

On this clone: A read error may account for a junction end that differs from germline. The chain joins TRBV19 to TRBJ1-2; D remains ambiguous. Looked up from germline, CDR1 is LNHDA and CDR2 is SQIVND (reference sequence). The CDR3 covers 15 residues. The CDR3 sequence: CASSLDPRPGSGYTF. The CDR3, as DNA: TGTGCCAGTAGTCTAGACCCTCGGCCAGGCAGCGGCTACACCTTC.

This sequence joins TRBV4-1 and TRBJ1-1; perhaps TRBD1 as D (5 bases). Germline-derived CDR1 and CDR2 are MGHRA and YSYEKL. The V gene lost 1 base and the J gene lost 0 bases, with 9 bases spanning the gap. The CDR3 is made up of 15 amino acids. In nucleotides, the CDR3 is TGCGCCAGCAGCCAAGTCGCGGGGGTGAACACTGAAGCTTTCTTT. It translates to CASSQVAGVNTEAFF.

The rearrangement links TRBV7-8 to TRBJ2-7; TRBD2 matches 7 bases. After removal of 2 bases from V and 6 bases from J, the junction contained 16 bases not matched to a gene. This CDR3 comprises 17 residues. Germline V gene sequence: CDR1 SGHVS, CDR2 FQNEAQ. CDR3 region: CASSLYTSLGREGEQYF. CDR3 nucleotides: TGTGCCAGCAGCTTATATACCTCCCTGGGCAGGGAGGGCGAGCAGTACTTC.

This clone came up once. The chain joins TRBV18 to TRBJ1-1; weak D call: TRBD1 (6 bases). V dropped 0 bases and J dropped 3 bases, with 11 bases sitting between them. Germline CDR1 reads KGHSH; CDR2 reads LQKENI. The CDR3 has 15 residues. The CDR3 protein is CASSPPSRTDTEAFF. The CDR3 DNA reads TGTGCCAGCTCACCACCATCGAGGACAGACACTGAAGCTTTCTTT.

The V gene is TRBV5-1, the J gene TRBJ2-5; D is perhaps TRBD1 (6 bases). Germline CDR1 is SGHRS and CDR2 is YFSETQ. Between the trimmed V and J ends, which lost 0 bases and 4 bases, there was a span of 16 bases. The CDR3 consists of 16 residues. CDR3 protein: CASSLEGNRGGETQYF. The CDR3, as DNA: TGCGCCAGCAGCTTGGAAGGGAATCGAGGGGGAGAGACCCAGTACTTC.